The 21 T cell receptor beta chains below all came from one sample that was sequenced in a study of cytotoxic CD8 clonotypes in ibrutinib-treated CLL. Repertoires were generated with immunoSEQ multiplex PCR, while TCRdb's copy carries only in-frame clones and drops some. The sample records hundreds of thousands of clones, approximately 70% being singletons. The specimen was PBMCs, collected after 12 months of ibrutinib treatment. Every receptor here comes from a human donor with chronic lymphocytic leukemia.

In nucleotides, the CDR3 is TGCGCCAGCAGCCCCTCCGGAGGACCCCTCGGCTCTGGAAACACCATATATTTT. It is translated as CASSPSGGPLGSGNTIYF. The genes are TRBV5-1 and TRBJ1-3; D remains unclear. The CDR3 has 18 amino acids. Trimming took 4 bases from V and 0 from J, leaving 20 bases between them. Germline CDR1 and CDR2: SGHRS and YFSETQ. The whole variable domain, remainder taken from reference TRBV5-1 and TRBJ1-3, is KAGVTQTPRYLIKTRGQQVTLSCSPISGHRSVSWYQQTPGQGLQFLFEYFSETQRNKGNFPGRFSGRQFSNSRSEMNVSTLELGDSALYLCASSPSGGPLGSGNTIYFGEGSWLTVV.

The CDR3 spells CASRLVNIGAFF. DNA for the CDR3: TGTGCCAGCAGACTGGTCAACATTGGAGCTTTCTTT. The chain joins TRBV2 to TRBJ1-1, with D unresolved. The CDR3 covers 12 residues. Germline loops: CDR1 SNHLY, CDR2 FYNNEI. Trimming left V 6 bases short and J 10 bases short, with 15 bases between. Combining the CDR3 with reference TRBV2 and TRBJ1-1 gives the whole variable domain EPEVTQTPSHQVTQMGQEVILRCVPISNHLYFYWYRQILGQKVEFLVSFYNNEISEKSEIFDDQFSVERPDGSNFTLKIRSTKLEDSAMYFCASRLVNIGAFFGQGTRLTVV.

The rearrangement joins TRBV1 to TRBJ2-2; the D call in the table, TRBD2, was not verified against the DNA. TRBV1 is shown as a pseudogene. CDR3 length: 9 residues. The CDR3 bases are TGCACCCCGACCGGGGAGCTGTTTTTT. Its protein is CTPTGELFF.

The rearrangement links TRBV9 to TRBJ1-2; D is unresolved. The CDR3 consists of 12 residues. V lost 4 bases to trimming and J lost 6 bases, with 10 bases between them. Per the germline V gene, CDR1 is SGDLS and CDR2 is YYNGEE. CDR3 coding DNA: TGTGCCAGCAGCCCCTCAATGGATGGCTACACCTTC. This translates into CASSPSMDGYTF.

The chain recombines TRBV29-1 with TRBJ1-4; no clear D. CDR3 length: 13 residues. CDR1 and CDR2 from the germline V gene are SQVTM and ANQGSEA. Deletions cut 8 bases from V and 3 bases from J, with 13 bases between. CDR3 sequence reads: CSIYRVSNEKLFF. The CDR3 DNA reads as TGCAGCATTTACCGAGTATCTAATGAAAAACTGTTTTTT.

CDR3 sequence reads: CASSLVGVGTYRYEQYF. The CDR3 DNA reads as TGTGCCAGCAGTTTAGTGGGGGTGGGGACTTATCGCTACGAGCAGTACTTC. The chain combines TRBV27 with TRBJ2-7, with D possibly being TRBD2 (6 bases). The CDR3 has 17 residues. CDR1 and CDR2 (germline): MNHEY, SMNVEV (reference sequence). Deletions cut 2 bases from V and 3 bases from J, with 20 bases between.

V gene TRBV6-5 combines with J gene TRBJ1-5, with D hard to call. This CDR3 spans 13 amino acids. Trimming took 6 bases from V and 0 from J, leaving 6 bases between them. Germline CDR1 and CDR2: MNHEY and SVGAGI. CDR3 residues: CASRQYSNQPQHF. The CDR3 DNA reads as TGTGCCAGCAGACAGTATAGCAATCAGCCCCAGCATTTT.

This chain joins TRBV2 and TRBJ2-3; D ambiguous. CDR1 is SNHLY, CDR2 FYNNEI, per germline. The V and J ends lost 3 bases and 0 bases respectively, with 4 bases between them. The CDR3 contains 13 residues. CDR3 protein: CASSDTSTDTQYF. CDR3 in DNA: TGTGCCAGCAGTGACACCAGCACAGATACGCAGTATTTT.

The rearrangement joins TRBV7-2 to TRBJ2-3; D gene ambiguous. Germline assignment: CDR1 SGHTA and CDR2 FQGNSA. V was pared by 1 base and J by 0 bases, with 11 bases between. This CDR3 is built from 16 residues. CDR3 DNA: TGTGCCAGCAGCTTAGTGGGCCAGCTAAGCACAGATACGCAGTATTTT. It codes for CASSLVGQLSTDTQYF.

This clone has only a few counts. V is TRBV28 and J is TRBJ2-3; perhaps TRBD1 as D (6 bases). V was clipped by 7 bases and J by 2 bases, with 10 bases between them. CDR1 and CDR2 from the germline V gene are MDHEN and SYDVKM. The CDR3 loop spans 13 amino acids. The CDR3 spells CASIRDTTDTQYF. CDR3 bases: TGTGCCAGCATCAGGGACACCACAGATACGCAGTATTTT.

This chain's CDR3 is CASHGQGWTGELFF. The CDR3 bases are TGTGCCAGCCACGGGCAGGGGTGGACCGGGGAGCTGTTTTTT. This rearrangement joins TRBV2 to TRBJ2-2, with D maybe TRBD1 (6 bases). Germline V gives CDR1 SNHLY, CDR2 FYNNEI. The CDR3 is 14 amino acids. V was cut by 8 bases and J by 5 bases, with 15 bases left in between. Drawing the rest from reference TRBV2 and TRBJ2-2, the complete variable domain is EPEVTQTPSHQVTQMGQEVILRCVPISNHLYFYWYRQILGQKVEFLVSFYNNEISEKSEIFDDQFSVERPDGSNFTLKIRSTKLEDSAMYFCASHGQGWTGELFFGEGSRLTVL.

This clone was detected a few times. The chain joins TRBV5-1 to TRBJ1-1; TRBD1 aligns across 9 bases. The V and J ends lost 5 bases and 3 bases, in that order; junction bases with no gene match: 5. Germline-derived CDR1 and CDR2 are SGHRS and YFSETQ. CDR3 length: 14 residues. The DNA for the CDR3 is TGCGCCAGCAGTTCCGGGACAGGGTACACTGAAGCTTTCTTT. It specifies CASSSGTGYTEAFF.

The V call is TRBV4-3, the J call TRBJ2-5; D gene uncertain. CDR1 is LGHNA, CDR2 YSLEER, per germline. With 0 bases removed from V and 4 bases from J, the gap between germline ends came to 12 bases. The CDR3 is 15 amino acids. The CDR3, as DNA: TGCGCCAGCAGCCAAGACGGTCGTTCTCTAGAGACCCAGTACTTC. Protein product: CASSQDGRSLETQYF.

The rearrangement links TRBV28 to TRBJ2-3; TRBD1 or TRBD2 may be the D gene (6 bases each). Germline assignment: CDR1 MDHEN and CDR2 SYDVKM. CDR3 length: 15 residues. V lost 1 base, J lost 6 bases, and 14 bases lay in between. This chain's CDR3 is CASSLSGAGEDTQYF. DNA of the CDR3: TGTGCCAGCAGTTTATCGGGGGCTGGGGAGGATACGCAGTATTTT.

This clone showed up just once. The chain links TRBV7-9 to TRBJ1-4; no firm D call. Looked up from germline, CDR1 is SEHNR and CDR2 is FQNEAQ (reference sequence). This CDR3 has 13 residues. Trimming pared 2 bases from V and 5 bases from J, leaving 6 bases between. The CDR3 reads CASSLTLNEKLFF. For the CDR3, the DNA is TGTGCCAGCAGCTTAACACTCAATGAAAAACTGTTTTTT.

The sample holds a few counts of this clone. This rearrangement joins TRBV2 to TRBJ1-2; a weak D match, TRBD1 (5 bases). Trimming removed 2 bases from V and 4 bases from J, with 5 bases in between. The CDR3 runs to 12 residues. Germline V gene sequence: CDR1 SNHLY, CDR2 FYNNEI. The CDR3 sequence: CASSEQGYGYTF. The CDR3 region has the DNA TGTGCCAGCAGTGAACAGGGCTATGGCTACACCTTC.

The chain couples TRBV19 to TRBJ2-1, with 11 bases that match TRBD2. Losses at the gene ends were 5 bases for V and 3 bases for J; bases not matched to a gene: 9. Germline CDR1 is LNHDA and CDR2 is SQIVND (reference sequence). This CDR3 has 17 amino acids. The CDR3 spells CASSVLPSGRNYNEQFF. CDR3 sequence (DNA): TGTGCCAGTAGTGTTCTCCCTAGCGGGAGGAACTACAATGAGCAGTTCTTC.

The chain employs TRBV6-6 and TRBJ2-7, with TRBD2 identical over 9 bases. CDR1 and CDR2 (germline): MNHNY, SVGAGI (reference sequence). The CDR3 consists of 15 residues. The V gene end was trimmed by 6 bases and the J gene end by 6 bases; junction bases not matched to a gene: 12. The DNA of the CDR3 is TGTGCCAGCAGCGGACTTCTAGCGGGGCCCCGCGAGCAGTACTTC. It codes for CASSGLLAGPREQYF.

The chain links TRBV19 to TRBJ2-6, with 10 bases lining up with TRBD1. Germline V CDR1 and CDR2: LNHDA, SQIVND (reference sequence). V lost 5 bases to trimming and J lost 2 bases; unmatched junction nucleotides: 12. There are 19 residues in the CDR3. The CDR3 region has the DNA TGTGCCAGTAGTCTTTTGCCGGGACAGGGGAGGACTGGGGCCAACGTCCTGACTTTC. This encodes CASSLLPGQGRTGANVLTF. The variable domain in full, with the rest retrieved from reference TRBV19 and TRBJ2-6, is DGGITQSPKYLFRKEGQNVTLSCEQNLNHDAMYWYRQDPGQGLRLIYYSQIVNDFQKGDIAEGYSVSREKKESFPLTVTSAQKNPTAFYLCASSLLPGQGRTGANVLTFGAGSRLTVL.

This clone occurred a few times. The chain couples TRBV6-4 to TRBJ1-2; D possibly corresponds to TRBD1 (6 bases). With 11 bases removed from V and 4 bases from J, the gap between germline ends came to 17 bases. Looked up from germline, CDR1 is MRHNA and CDR2 is SNTAGT. CDR3 length: 13 residues. CDR3 amino acids: CAGQGGFGYGYTF. Written as DNA, the CDR3 is TGTGCCGGACAAGGGGGGTTTGGCTATGGCTACACCTTC.

Details on this clone: Lacking the conserved final phenylalanine or tryptophan, this CDR3 likely reflects a read error. Because the CDR3's place on the DNA is in doubt, the DNA is left out and the CDR3 is given as listed by TCRdb. The CDR3 here is CAWSTLPGTKLGI. The chain combines TRBV30 with TRBJ1-1; TRBD1, the D gene given by the table, was not confirmed from the DNA. The CDR3 contains 13 residues when both ends are counted. Per germline, CDR1 GTSNPN and CDR2 SVGIG (reference sequence).